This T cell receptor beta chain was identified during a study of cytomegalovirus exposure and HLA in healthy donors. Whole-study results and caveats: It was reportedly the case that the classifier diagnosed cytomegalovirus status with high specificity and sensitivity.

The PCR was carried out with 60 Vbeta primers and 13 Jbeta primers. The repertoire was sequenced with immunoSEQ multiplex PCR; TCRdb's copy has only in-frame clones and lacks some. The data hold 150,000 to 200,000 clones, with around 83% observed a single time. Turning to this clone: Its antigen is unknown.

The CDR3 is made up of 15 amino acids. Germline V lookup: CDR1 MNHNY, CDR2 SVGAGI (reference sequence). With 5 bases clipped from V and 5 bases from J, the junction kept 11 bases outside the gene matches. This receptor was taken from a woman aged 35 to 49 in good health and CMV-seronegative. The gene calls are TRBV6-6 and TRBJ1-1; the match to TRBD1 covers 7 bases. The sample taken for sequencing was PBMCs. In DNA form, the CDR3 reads TGTGCCAGCAGTCAAGCTAGGGGGCTCGGAACTGAAGCTTTCTTT. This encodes CASSQARGLGTEAFF.